This TCR beta chain was captured in a study of beta chain features in type 1 diabetes. Study in general: Patients were similar to healthy donors in age and gender (as well as in cell yields).

Study findings and constraints: Sequencing of cDNA might inflate the share of cells that strongly express TCR.

In regard to this clone: Its antigen remains unidentified.

The CDR3 consists of 15 residues. With 0 bases removed from V and 0 bases from J, the gap between germline ends came to 10 bases. Germline V gene sequence: CDR1 SGDLS, CDR2 YYNGEE. The isolated RNA, all of it, was reverse transcribed, so expressed TCRB transcripts were what got sequenced. Naive, central memory and regulatory T cell samples produced a mean of about 3.5 million reads. The repertoire was sequenced with immunoSEQ multiplex PCR; TCRdb's copy has only in-frame clones and lacks some. This sample has about 900,000 clones, with roughly a sixth found just once. Each of the CD4+ naive, central memory, regulatory and stem cell-like memory populations was sorted via CD45RO/CCR7/CD25/CD127/CD95/CD27.

The rearrangement uses TRBV9 and TRBJ2-7; the D is unclear. The sample taken for sequencing was naive CD4+ T cells from blood. This sequence was found in a woman in her late teens or twenties in good health. CDR3 loop: CASSVAPRSSYEQYF. As DNA, the CDR3 is TGTGCCAGCAGCGTAGCGCCCCGGAGCTCCTACGAGCAGTACTTC.